This T cell receptor (beta chain) appears in the sequencing data of a study of blood T cell repertoires in COVID-19. This clone was counted only a few times. Germline assignment: CDR1 SGHNT and CDR2 YYREEE (reference sequence). V shed 5 bases and J 2 bases; nucleotides not matched to a gene: 5. The length of the CDR3 is 14 residues. Profiled with immunoSEQ multiplex PCR; TCRdb holds only in-frame clones, not every one. The sample lists some 150,000 clones; around 85% were seen once. V is TRBV5-4 and J is TRBJ2-3; 7 bases match TRBD1. This TCR came from a woman of 80 years or more with acute or convalescent COVID-19. Sequences were obtained from peripheral blood. The CDR3 DNA sequence: TGTGCCAGCAGTGGGGGACAGACCACAGATACGCAGTATTTT. The encoded protein is CASSGGQTTDTQYF.